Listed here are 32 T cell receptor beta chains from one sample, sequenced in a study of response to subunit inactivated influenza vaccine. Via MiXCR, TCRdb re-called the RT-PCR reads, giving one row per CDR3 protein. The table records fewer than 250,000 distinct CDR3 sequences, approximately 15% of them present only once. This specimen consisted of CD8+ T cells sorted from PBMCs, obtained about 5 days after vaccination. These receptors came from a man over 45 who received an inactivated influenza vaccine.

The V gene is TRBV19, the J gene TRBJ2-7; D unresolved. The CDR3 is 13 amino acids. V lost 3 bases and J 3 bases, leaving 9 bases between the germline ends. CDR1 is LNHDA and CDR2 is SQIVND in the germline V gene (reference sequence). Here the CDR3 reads CASSIGASYEQYF. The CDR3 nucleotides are TGTGCCAGTAGTATCGGAGCGAGCTACGAGCAGTACTTC.

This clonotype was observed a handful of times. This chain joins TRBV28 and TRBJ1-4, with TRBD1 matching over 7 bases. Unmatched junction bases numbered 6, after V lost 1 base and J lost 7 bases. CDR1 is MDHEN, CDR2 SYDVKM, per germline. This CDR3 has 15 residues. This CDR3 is CASSLSAQGGEKLFF. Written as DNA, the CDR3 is TGTGCCAGCAGTTTATCGGCGCAGGGGGGTGAAAAACTGTTTTTT.

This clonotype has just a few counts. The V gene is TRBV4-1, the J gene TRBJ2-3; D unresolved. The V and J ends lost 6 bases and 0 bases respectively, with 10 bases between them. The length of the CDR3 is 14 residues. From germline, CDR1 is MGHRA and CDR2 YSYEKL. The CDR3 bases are TGCGCCAGCAGATGGACCGCGAGCACAGATACGCAGTATTTT. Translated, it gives CASRWTASTDTQYF.

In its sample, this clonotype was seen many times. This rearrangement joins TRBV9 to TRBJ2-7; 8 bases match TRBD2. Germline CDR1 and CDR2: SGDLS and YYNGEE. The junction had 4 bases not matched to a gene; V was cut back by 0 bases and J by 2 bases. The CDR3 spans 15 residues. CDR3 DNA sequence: TGTGCCAGCAGCGTAGGGACTAGCTCTCCCTACGAGCAGTACTTC. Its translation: CASSVGTSSPYEQYF.

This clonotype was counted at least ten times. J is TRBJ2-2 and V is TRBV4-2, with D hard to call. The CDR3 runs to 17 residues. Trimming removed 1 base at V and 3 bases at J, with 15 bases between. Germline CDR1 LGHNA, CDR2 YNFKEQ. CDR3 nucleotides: TGTGCCAGCAGCCAAGGATTTTCGCCTACGGACACCGGGGAGCTGTTTTTT. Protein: CASSQGFSPTDTGELFF.

This chain's CDR3 is CASSKGGTPAYNEQFF. The CDR3, as DNA: TGTGCCAGCAGCAAAGGCGGGACTCCCGCCTACAATGAGCAGTTCTTC. The chain links TRBV21-1 to TRBJ2-1; the table's D gene call, TRBD2, was not cross checked with the DNA. TRBV21-1 is described as a pseudogene. The CDR3 has 16 amino acids.

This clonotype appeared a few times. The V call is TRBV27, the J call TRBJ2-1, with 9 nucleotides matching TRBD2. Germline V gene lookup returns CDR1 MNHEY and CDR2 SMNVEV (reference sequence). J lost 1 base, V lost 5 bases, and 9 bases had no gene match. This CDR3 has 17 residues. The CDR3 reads CASSTIAGDRSYNEQFF. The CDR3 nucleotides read TGTGCCAGCAGTACCATAGCGGGAGATAGGTCCTACAATGAGCAGTTCTTC.

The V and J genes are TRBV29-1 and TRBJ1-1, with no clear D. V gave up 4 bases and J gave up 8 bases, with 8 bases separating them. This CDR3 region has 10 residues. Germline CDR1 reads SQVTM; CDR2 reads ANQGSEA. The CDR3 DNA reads TGCAGCGTTGCCCCGGGGGAAGCTTTCTTT. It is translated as CSVAPGEAFF. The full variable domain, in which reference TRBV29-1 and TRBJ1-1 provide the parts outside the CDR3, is SAVISQKPSRDICQRGTSLTIQCQVDSQVTMMFWYRQQPGQSLTLIATANQGSEATYESGFVIDKFPISRPNLTFSTLTVSNMSPEDSSIYLCSVAPGEAFFGQGTRLTVV.

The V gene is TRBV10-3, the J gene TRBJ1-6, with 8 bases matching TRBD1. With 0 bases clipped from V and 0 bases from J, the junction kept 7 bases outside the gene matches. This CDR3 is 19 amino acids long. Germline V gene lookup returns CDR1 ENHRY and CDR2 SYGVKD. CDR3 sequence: CAISESLDRDYSYNSPLHF. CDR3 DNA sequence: TGTGCCATCAGTGAGTCTCTGGACAGGGACTACTCCTATAATTCACCCCTCCACTTT.

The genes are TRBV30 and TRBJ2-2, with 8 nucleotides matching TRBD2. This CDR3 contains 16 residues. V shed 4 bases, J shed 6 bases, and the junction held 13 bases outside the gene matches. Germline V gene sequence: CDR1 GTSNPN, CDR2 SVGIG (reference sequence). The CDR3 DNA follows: TGTGCCTGGATAACGTCCAGCGGGGGTAGCGCCGGGGAGCTGTTTTTT. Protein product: CAWITSSGGSAGELFF.

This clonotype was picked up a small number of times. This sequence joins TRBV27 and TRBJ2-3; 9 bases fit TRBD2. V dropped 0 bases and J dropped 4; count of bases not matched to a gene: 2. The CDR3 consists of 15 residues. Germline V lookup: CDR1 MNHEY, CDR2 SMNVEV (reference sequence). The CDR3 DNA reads TGTGCCAGCAGTTTATCGGGCGGGAGGGCAGATACGCAGTATTTT. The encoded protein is CASSLSGGRADTQYF.

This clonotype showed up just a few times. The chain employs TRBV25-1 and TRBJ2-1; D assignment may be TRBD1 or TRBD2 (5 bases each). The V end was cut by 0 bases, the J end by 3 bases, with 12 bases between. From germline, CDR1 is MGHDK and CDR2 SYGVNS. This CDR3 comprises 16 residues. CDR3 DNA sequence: TGTGCCAGCAGTGAATATGAGCCTGGGGGCTACAATGAGCAGTTCTTC. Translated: CASSEYEPGGYNEQFF.

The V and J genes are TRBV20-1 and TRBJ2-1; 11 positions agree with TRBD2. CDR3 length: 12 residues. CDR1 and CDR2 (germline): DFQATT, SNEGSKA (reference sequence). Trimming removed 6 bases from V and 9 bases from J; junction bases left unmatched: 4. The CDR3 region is CSAGLAGPEQFF. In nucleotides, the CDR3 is TGCAGTGCCGGACTAGCGGGTCCTGAGCAGTTCTTC.

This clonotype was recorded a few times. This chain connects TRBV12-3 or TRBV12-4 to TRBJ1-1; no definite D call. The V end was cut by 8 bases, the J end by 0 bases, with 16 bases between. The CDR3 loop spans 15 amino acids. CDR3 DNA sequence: TGTGCCAGCGCCCCCCAGCGGCAATTGAACACTGAAGCTTTCTTT. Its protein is CASAPQRQLNTEAFF.

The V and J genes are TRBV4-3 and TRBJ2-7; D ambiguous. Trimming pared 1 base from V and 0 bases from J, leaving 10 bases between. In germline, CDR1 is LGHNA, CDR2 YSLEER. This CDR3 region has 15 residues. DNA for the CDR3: TGCGCCAGCAGCCAAGCCCCAACTATCTCCTACGAGCAGTACTTC. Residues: CASSQAPTISYEQYF.

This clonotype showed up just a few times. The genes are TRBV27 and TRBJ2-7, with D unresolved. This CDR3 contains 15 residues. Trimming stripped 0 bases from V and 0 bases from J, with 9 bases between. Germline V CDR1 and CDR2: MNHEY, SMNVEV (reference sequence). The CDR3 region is CASSLSRASSYEQYF. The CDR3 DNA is TGTGCCAGCAGTTTATCACGGGCGAGCTCCTACGAGCAGTACTTC.

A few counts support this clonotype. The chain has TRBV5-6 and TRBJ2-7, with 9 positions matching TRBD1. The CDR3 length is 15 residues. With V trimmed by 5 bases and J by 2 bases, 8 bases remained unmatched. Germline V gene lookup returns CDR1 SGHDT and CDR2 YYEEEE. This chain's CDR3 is CASRRDRVVPYEQYF. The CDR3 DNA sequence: TGTGCCAGCAGAAGGGACAGGGTTGTCCCCTACGAGCAGTACTTC.

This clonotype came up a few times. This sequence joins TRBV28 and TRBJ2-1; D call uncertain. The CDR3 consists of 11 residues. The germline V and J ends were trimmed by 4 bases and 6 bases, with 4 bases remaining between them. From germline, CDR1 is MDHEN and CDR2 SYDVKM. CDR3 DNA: TGTGCCAGCAGTTGGGTCAATGAGCAGTTCTTC. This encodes CASSWVNEQFF.

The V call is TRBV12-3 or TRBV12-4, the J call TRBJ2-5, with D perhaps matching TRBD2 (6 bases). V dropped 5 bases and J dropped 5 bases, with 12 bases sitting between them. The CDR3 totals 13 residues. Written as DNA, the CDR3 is TGTGCCAGCAGTCGGGGGAGAACGGAGACCCAGTACTTC. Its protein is CASSRGRTETQYF.

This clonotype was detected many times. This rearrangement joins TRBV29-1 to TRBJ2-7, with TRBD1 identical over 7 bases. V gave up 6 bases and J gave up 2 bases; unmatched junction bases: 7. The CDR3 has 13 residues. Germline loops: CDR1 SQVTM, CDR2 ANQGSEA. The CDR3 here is CSVTTGSTYEQYF. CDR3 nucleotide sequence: TGCAGCGTCACGACAGGGAGCACCTACGAGCAGTACTTC.

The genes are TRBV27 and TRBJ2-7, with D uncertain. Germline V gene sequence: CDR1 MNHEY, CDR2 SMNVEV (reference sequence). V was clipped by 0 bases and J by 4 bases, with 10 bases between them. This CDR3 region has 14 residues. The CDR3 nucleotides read TGTGCCAGCAGTTTATCCCCGACTGCATACGAGCAGTACTTC. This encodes CASSLSPTAYEQYF.

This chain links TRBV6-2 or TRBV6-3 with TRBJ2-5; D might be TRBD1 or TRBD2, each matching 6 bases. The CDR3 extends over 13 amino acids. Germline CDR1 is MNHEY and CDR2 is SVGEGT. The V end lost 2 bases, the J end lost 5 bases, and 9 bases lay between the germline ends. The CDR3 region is CASSYTGGETQYF. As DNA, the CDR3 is TGTGCCAGCAGTTACACCGGGGGCGAGACCCAGTACTTC.

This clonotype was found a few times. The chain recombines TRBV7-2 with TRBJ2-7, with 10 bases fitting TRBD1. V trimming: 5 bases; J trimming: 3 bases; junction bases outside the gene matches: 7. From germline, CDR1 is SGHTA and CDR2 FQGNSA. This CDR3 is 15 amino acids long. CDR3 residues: CASSMGQGLYYEQYF. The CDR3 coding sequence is TGTGCCAGCAGCATGGGACAGGGGTTATACTACGAGCAGTACTTC.

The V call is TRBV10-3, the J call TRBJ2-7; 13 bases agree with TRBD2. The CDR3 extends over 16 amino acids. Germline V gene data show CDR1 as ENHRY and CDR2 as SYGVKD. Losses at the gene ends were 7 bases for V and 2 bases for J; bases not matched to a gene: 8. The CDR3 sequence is CAITRTSGGKTYEQYF. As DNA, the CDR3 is TGTGCCATCACAAGGACTAGCGGGGGCAAAACCTACGAGCAGTACTTC.

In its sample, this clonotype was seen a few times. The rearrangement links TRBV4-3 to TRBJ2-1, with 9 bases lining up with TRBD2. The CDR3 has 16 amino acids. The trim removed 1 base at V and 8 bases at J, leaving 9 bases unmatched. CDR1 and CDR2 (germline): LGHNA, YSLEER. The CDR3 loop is CASSQAQAGGSYEQFF. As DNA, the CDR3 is TGCGCCAGCAGCCAAGCGCAGGCGGGAGGGTCATATGAGCAGTTCTTC.

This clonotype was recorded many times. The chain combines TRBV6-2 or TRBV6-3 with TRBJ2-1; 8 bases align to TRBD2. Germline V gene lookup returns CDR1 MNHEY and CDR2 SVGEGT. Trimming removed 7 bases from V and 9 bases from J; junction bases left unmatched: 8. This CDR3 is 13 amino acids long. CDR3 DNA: TGTGCCAGCATGGGGGCGGGAGGAGTTGAGCAGTTCTTC. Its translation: CASMGAGGVEQFF.

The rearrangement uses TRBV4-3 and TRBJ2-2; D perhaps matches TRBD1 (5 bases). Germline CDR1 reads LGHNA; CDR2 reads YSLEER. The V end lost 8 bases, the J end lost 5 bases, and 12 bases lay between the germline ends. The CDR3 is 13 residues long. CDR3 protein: CASGAQGTGELFF. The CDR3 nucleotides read TGCGCCAGCGGGGCTCAGGGTACCGGGGAGCTGTTTTTT.

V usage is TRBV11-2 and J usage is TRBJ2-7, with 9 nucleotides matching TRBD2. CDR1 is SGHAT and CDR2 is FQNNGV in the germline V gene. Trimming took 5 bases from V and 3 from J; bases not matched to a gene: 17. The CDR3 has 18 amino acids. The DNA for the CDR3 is TGTGCCAGCAGCACCTTAGGTAGAGTGTTAGCGGGGGACTACGAGCAGTACTTC. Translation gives CASSTLGRVLAGDYEQYF. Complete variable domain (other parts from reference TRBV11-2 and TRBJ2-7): EAGVAQSPRYKIIEKRQSVAFWCNPISGHATLYWYQQILGQGPKLLIQFQNNGVVDDSQLPKDRFSAERLKGVDSTLKIQPAKLEDSAVYLCASSTLGRVLAGDYEQYFGPGTRLTVT.

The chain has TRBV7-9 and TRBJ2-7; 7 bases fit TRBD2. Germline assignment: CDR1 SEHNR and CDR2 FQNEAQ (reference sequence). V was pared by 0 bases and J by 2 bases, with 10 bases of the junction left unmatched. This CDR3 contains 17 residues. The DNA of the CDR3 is TGTGCCAGCAGCTTAGCCCCGGGACTACTCCCCCCCTACGAGCAGTACTTC. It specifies CASSLAPGLLPPYEQYF.

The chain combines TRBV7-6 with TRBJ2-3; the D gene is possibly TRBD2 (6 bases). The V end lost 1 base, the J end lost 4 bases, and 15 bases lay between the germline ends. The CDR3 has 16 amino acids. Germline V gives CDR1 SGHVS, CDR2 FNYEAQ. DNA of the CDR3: TGTGCCAGCAGCTTAGGTACTCCCGGAGGGGCAGATACGCAGTATTTT. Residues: CASSLGTPGGADTQYF. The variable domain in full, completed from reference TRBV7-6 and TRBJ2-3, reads GAGVSQSPRYKVTKRGQDVALRCDPISGHVSLYWYRQALGQGPEFLTYFNYEAQQDKSGLPNDRFSAERPEGSISTLTIQRTEQRDSAMYRCASSLGTPGGADTQYFGPGTRLTVL.

The CDR3 sequence is CASSGGGNEQFF. The CDR3 DNA follows: TGTGCCAGCAGCGGCGGGGGGAATGAGCAGTTCTTC. The chain couples TRBV21-1 to TRBJ2-1; the table's TRBD2 call for D was not verified on the DNA. TRBV21-1 corresponds to a pseudogene. The CDR3 extends over 12 amino acids.

CDR3: CASSQAAQITGELFF. The CDR3 nucleotides are TGCGCCAGCAGCCAAGCCGCTCAGATCACCGGGGAGCTGTTTTTT. The V call is TRBV4-3, the J call TRBJ2-2; the D is unclear. This CDR3 has 15 amino acids. Germline V lookup: CDR1 LGHNA, CDR2 YSLEER. Trimming removed 1 base from V and 4 bases from J, with 10 bases in between.